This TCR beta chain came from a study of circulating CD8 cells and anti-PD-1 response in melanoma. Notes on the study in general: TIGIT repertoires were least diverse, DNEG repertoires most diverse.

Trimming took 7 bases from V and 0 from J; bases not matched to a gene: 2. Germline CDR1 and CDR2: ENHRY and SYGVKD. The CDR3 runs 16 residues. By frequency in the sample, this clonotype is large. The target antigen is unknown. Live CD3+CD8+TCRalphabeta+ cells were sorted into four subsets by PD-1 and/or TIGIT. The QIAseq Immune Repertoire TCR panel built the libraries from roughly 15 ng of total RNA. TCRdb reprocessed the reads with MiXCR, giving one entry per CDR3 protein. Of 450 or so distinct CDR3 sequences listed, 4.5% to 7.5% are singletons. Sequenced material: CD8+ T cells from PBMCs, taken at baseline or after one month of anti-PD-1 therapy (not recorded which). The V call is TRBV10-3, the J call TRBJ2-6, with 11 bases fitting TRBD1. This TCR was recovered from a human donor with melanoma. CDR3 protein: CAITGTGGSGANVLTF. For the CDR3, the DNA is TGTGCCATCACCGGGACAGGGGGCTCTGGGGCCAACGTCCTGACTTTC.